Listed below are T cell receptor beta chains from one sample, sequenced in a study of shared clonotypes between healthy human individuals. Here immunoSEQ multiplex PCR was the method, and the copy in TCRdb shows in-frame clones only, minus some. The table has about 640,000 clones, more than 70% seen once; the top ten hold under 2%. Sample: memory CD4+ T cells sorted from blood. These receptors were obtained from a young woman in good health. CDR3s include the opening cysteine and the closing phenylalanine or tryptophan. The D gene is left open where the match is weak. The size of a clone is reported for some rows only, either as once, few or many, or as a class for expanded clones.

cdr3_nt | cdr3_aa | cdr3_length | d_call | v_call | clone_size | j_call
TGTGCCAGCAGCCTGATGTCGGGGGTAGCAGGAAACACCATATATTTT | CASSLMSGVAGNTIYF | 16 | - | TRBV7-2 | once | TRBJ1-3
TGTGCCAGCAAAACCGGAGGGGGTACTGAAGCTTTCTTT | CASKTGGGTEAFF | 13 | - | TRBV7-2 | - | TRBJ1-1
TGTGCCAGCAGCCCCTACAGGGGCGGACACCGCGAGCAGTTCTTC | CASSPYRGGHREQFF | 15 | TRBD1 | TRBV7-3 | few | TRBJ2-1
TGTGCCAGCAGTTTACAAGGGTGGGCCGGGGAGCTGTTTTTT | CASSLQGWAGELFF | 14 | - | TRBV27 | once | TRBJ2-2
TGCGCCAGCGCTCATAGGGAAAGCGGGAAATCTGAAGCTTTCTTT | CASAHRESGKSEAFF | 15 | - | TRBV4-1 | - | TRBJ1-1
TGTGCCAGCAGTGACTCGACCGACTGGAAGGGAAAGACCCAGTACTTC | CASSDSTDWKGKTQYF | 16 | - | TRBV6-4 | - | TRBJ2-5
TGTGCCAGTAGTCTCGATCATGGGACTAGCTTCTACGAGCAGTACTTC | CASSLDHGTSFYEQYF | 16 | TRBD2 | TRBV19 | many | TRBJ2-7
TGTGCCTGGAGACCGCTTGACGGCTACACCTTC | CAWRPLDGYTF | 11 | - | TRBV30 | - | TRBJ1-2
TGTGCCAGCAGCAAAAGTGTCGGGGTTCCCCGAGGAAACGAGCAGTACTTC | CASSKSVGVPRGNEQYF | 17 | - | TRBV5-8 | - | TRBJ2-7
TGTGCCAGCAGTGAGGAGACTGGAAACACCATATATTTT | CASSEETGNTIYF | 13 | - | TRBV2 | - | TRBJ1-3
TGTGCCAGCAGTTATGGCAGGGGTTACGAGCAGTACTTC | CASSYGRGYEQYF | 13 | - | TRBV6-5 | - | TRBJ2-7
TGTGCCAGCAGAGCTGCTAGCTCCTACAATGAGCAGTTCTTC | CASRAASSYNEQFF | 14 | - | TRBV2 | few | TRBJ2-1
TGTGCCAGCAGCTTAGCATACGGAGCTAACTATGGCTACACCTTC | CASSLAYGANYGYTF | 15 | - | TRBV7-2 | - | TRBJ1-2
TGTGCCAGCATCCGGACTAGCGGGGGTAATGAGCAGTTCTTC | CASIRTSGGNEQFF | 14 | TRBD2 | TRBV7-9 | - | TRBJ2-1
TGTGCCAGCAGTCCTATCGTGCGGGCCAGCACAGATACGCAGTATTTT | CASSPIVRASTDTQYF | 16 | - | TRBV2 | - | TRBJ2-3
TGCGCCAGCAGCTTGCGGGCTAGCGGGCTTTCCACAGATACGCAGTATTTT | CASSLRASGLSTDTQYF | 17 | TRBD2 | TRBV5-1 | - | TRBJ2-3
TGCGCCAGCAGCCGCGGACTAGCGGGAGAAAGGAAAGAGACCCAGTACTTC | CASSRGLAGERKETQYF | 17 | TRBD2 | TRBV5-1 | - | TRBJ2-5
TGCAGCGTTGAAGGTTCAGGGGGCGCGGGGGGCTACACCTTC | CSVEGSGGAGGYTF | 14 | TRBD1 | TRBV29-1 | - | TRBJ1-2
TGTGCCAGCAGCTCTGATACTAGCTACAATGAGCAGTTCTTC | CASSSDTSYNEQFF | 14 | - | TRBV5-6 | - | TRBJ2-1
TGTGCCAGCAGTTTATTCGTGTCGGAGCAGTTCTTC | CASSLFVSEQFF | 12 | - | TRBV28 | - | TRBJ2-1
TGTGCCAGCAGCTTAGCTGTTTCGTACGAGCAGTACTTC | CASSLAVSYEQYF | 13 | - | TRBV7-9 | - | TRBJ2-7
TGCGCCAGCAGCCAAGGGGGACAGTGGGGGGCAAACACTGAAGCTTTCTTT | CASSQGGQWGANTEAFF | 17 | TRBD1 | TRBV4-1 | few | TRBJ1-1
TGTGCCAGCAGTTCACGACACGGGAGTAAGTCCTACGAGCAGTACTTC | CASSSRHGSKSYEQYF | 16 | - | TRBV28 | - | TRBJ2-7
TGTGCCAGCAGCTCCATTAGCGGGAGGTTCTACGAGCAGTACTTC | CASSSISGRFYEQYF | 15 | TRBD2 | TRBV7-9 | - | TRBJ2-7
TGTGCCAGCAGTGACGGCCGGACCTATGGCTACACCTTC | CASSDGRTYGYTF | 13 | - | TRBV6-4 | - | TRBJ1-2
TGTGCCAGCAGCCCCCGGGCAGAGGCGTACGAGCAGTACTTC | CASSPRAEAYEQYF | 14 | - | TRBV6-1 | - | TRBJ2-7
TGTGCCAGCACCGTAGGACAGGGGAGCACAGATACGCAGTATTTT | CASTVGQGSTDTQYF | 15 | TRBD1 | TRBV7-9 | once | TRBJ2-3
TGCGCCAGCAGCCAAGACTTACGACAGCCCCAGCATTTT | CASSQDLRQPQHF | 13 | - | TRBV4-1 | few | TRBJ1-5
TGTGCCAGTAGTATAAAAGCCACGCGCGATGAGCAGTTCTTC | CASSIKATRDEQFF | 14 | - | TRBV19 | - | TRBJ2-1
TGTGCCAGCAGTTTGTACGGGACAGGAGTCTACGAGCAGTACTTC | CASSLYGTGVYEQYF | 15 | TRBD1 | TRBV28 | many | TRBJ2-7
TGTGCCAGCAGTGCACGCTCTGGGGCCAACGTCCTGACTTTC | CASSARSGANVLTF | 14 | - | TRBV2 | few | TRBJ2-6
TGTGCCAGCAGTCATAGCGGGCAAGGTGAGCAGTTCTTC | CASSHSGQGEQFF | 13 | TRBD2 | TRBV27 | - | TRBJ2-1
TGTGCCAGCGTCATGGGGGGGTTGGACACTGAAGCTTTCTTT | CASVMGGLDTEAFF | 14 | - | TRBV28 | - | TRBJ1-1
TGTGCCAGCAGTGCCGGAGCCACCGGGGAGCTGTTTTTT | CASSAGATGELFF | 13 | - | TRBV6-4 | few | TRBJ2-2
TGTGCCAGCAGCCAATCACGGGGTGGTGGCTACACCTTC | CASSQSRGGGYTF | 13 | - | TRBV14 | - | TRBJ1-2
TGTGCTAGTGGTTTCCAGGGACGGGGTCTCCAGAACACCGGGGAGCTGTTTTTT | CASGFQGRGLQNTGELFF | 18 | - | TRBV12-5 | - | TRBJ2-2
TGCGCCAGCAGCTGGAGACAGGGTCGCGGCGAGCAGTACTTC | CASSWRQGRGEQYF | 14 | TRBD1 | TRBV5-1 | - | TRBJ2-7
TGCAGCGTCGGGGGGGGTCCGGACTATGGCTACACCTTC | CSVGGGPDYGYTF | 13 | - | TRBV29-1 | once | TRBJ1-2
TGTGCCAGCAGCCCCTCTAGCGGGACCGCCTACAATGAGCAGTTCTTC | CASSPSSGTAYNEQFF | 16 | TRBD2 | TRBV7-2 | - | TRBJ2-1
TGCGCCAGCAGCCAATTGAGGCTAAATACGCAGTATTTT | CASSQLRLNTQYF | 13 | - | TRBV4-1 | - | TRBJ2-3
TGCGCCAGCAGCAAAACGACCGGAGAAGACGGTAAACTGTTTTTT | CASSKTTGEDGKLFF | 15 | - | TRBV4-1 | - | TRBJ1-4
TGTGCCAGCAGCGTAGTGGCGGGAGTAGTTGATGAGCAGTTCTTC | CASSVVAGVVDEQFF | 15 | TRBD2 | TRBV9 | - | TRBJ2-1
TGCGCCAGCAGCCCGTCTCTACAGGGAGAAAACACTGAAGCTTTCTTT | CASSPSLQGENTEAFF | 16 | - | TRBV4-1 | - | TRBJ1-1
TGTGCCAGCAGCTTAGCGACTAGCGGGAGTCAGTACTTC | CASSLATSGSQYF | 13 | TRBD2 | TRBV7-6 | many | TRBJ2-7
TGTGCCAGCAGCGTAGGGGCATCTAGCACAGATACGCAGTATTTT | CASSVGASSTDTQYF | 15 | - | TRBV9 | few | TRBJ2-3
TGTGCCAGCAGTACCCCCCAGGGAGGCCGGAATGAGCAGTTCTTC | CASSTPQGGRNEQFF | 15 | - | TRBV6-1 | - | TRBJ2-1
TGTGCCAGCAGCTTAGGATCGGGAACCGGGGAGCTGTTTTTT | CASSLGSGTGELFF | 14 | - | TRBV13 | once | TRBJ2-2
TGTGCCAGTAGTATCAGCGGGAGGGCCGGCCACGAGCAGTACTTC | CASSISGRAGHEQYF | 15 | TRBD2 | TRBV19 | many | TRBJ2-7
TGTGCCAGCAGCTCGGGCCCAGCGGGAGGGACCTACGAGCAGTACTTC | CASSSGPAGGTYEQYF | 16 | TRBD2 | TRBV7-6 | many | TRBJ2-7
TGTGCCTGGCGGCCTGGGAGGACCACAGATACGCAGTATTTT | CAWRPGRTTDTQYF | 14 | - | TRBV30 | few | TRBJ2-3
TGTGCCAGCAGACGAAGACAGCTGAACACTGAAGCTTTCTTT | CASRRRQLNTEAFF | 14 | - | TRBV28 | - | TRBJ1-1
TGCGCCAGCAGCGAAATAGCGGGGAGCTCCTACAATGAGCAGTTCTTC | CASSEIAGSSYNEQFF | 16 | TRBD2 | TRBV5-1 | - | TRBJ2-1
TGTGCCAGCAGGGGACAGGGCGCTAACTATGGCTACACCTTC | CASRGQGANYGYTF | 14 | TRBD1 | TRBV11-1 | - | TRBJ1-2
TGTGCCTGGAGTTCACGGGGGTGGACTCACGAGCAGTACTTC | CAWSSRGWTHEQYF | 14 | - | TRBV30 | - | TRBJ2-7
TGTGCCAGCAGCACCAAGACTAGCGGGAGTGAAGAGACCCAGTACTTC | CASSTKTSGSEETQYF | 16 | TRBD2 | TRBV7-9 | - | TRBJ2-5
TGCGCCAGCAAAATAACAGGGGGCCGGCAGCCCCAGCATTTT | CASKITGGRQPQHF | 14 | TRBD1 | TRBV23-1 | - | TRBJ1-5
TGTGCCAGCAGGGGCGACACTAGCGGGAGTCTCGAGCAGTACTTC | CASRGDTSGSLEQYF | 15 | TRBD2 | TRBV6-1 | - | TRBJ2-7